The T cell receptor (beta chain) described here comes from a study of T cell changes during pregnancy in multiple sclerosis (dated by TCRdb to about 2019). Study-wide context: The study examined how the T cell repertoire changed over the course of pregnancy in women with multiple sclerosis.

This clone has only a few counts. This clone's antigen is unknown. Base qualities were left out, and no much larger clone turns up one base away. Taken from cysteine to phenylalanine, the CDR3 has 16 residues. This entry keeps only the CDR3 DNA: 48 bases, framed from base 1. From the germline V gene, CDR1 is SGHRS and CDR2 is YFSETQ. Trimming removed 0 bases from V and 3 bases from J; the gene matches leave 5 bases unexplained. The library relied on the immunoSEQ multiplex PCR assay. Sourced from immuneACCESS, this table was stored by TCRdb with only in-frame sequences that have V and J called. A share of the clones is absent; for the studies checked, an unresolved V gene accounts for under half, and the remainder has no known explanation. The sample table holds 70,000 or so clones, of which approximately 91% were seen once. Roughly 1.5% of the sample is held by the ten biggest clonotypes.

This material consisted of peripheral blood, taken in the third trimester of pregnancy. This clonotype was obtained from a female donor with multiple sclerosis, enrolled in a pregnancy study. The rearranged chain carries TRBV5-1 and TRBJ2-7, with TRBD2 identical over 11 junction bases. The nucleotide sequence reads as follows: TGCGCCAGCAGCTTGGGGACTAGCGGGCAAGGCTACGAGCAGTACTTC. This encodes CASSLGTSGQGYEQYF.